The sample holds many counts of the clone carrying this TCR beta chain. RNA transcripts provided the template for amplifying TCR beta CDR3 regions. HTBI-primed first-round RT-PCR preceded second-round multiplex PCR. MiXCR, applied by TCRdb to the multiplex PCR reads, yields one record per CDR3 protein. The sample holds hundreds of thousands of distinct CDR3 sequences, 20% to 25% seen once. This entry belongs to a study of Graves' ophthalmopathy and Graves' hyperthyroidism. Germline V gene data show CDR1 as MDHEN and CDR2 as SYDVKM. The CDR3 extends over 17 amino acids. After removal of 5 bases from V and 0 bases from J, the junction contained 13 bases not matched to a gene. Orbital computed tomography, thyroid ultrasound, TRAb, serum thyroxine and clinical symptoms formed the basis of diagnosis.

The receptor's source is a woman aged 50 to 65 with Graves' ophthalmopathy. Source material: peripheral blood. The rearrangement joins TRBV28 to TRBJ2-7, with 7 positions matching TRBD1. CDR3 DNA sequence: TGTGCCAGCAGTCCGGGACAGATAATAGGGGTCTCCTACGAGCAGTACTTC. This translates into CASSPGQIIGVSYEQYF. Using reference TRBV28 and TRBJ2-7 for the parts outside the CDR3, the full variable domain is DVKVTQSSRYLVKRTGEKVFLECVQDMDHENMFWYRQDPGLGLRLIYFSYDVKMKEKGDIPEGYSVSREKKERFSLILESASTNQTSMYLCASSPGQIIGVSYEQYFGPGTRLTVT.